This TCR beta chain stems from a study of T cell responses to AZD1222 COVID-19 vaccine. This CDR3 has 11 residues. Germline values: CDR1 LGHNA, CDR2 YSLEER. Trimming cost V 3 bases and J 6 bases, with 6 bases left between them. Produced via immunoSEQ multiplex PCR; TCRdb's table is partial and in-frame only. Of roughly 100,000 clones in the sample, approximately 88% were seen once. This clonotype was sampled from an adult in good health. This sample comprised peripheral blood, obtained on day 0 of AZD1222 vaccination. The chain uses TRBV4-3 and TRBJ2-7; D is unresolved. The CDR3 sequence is CASSQGFEQYF. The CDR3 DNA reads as TGCGCCAGCAGCCAGGGTTTCGAGCAGTACTTC.